This T cell receptor (beta chain) stems from a study of T cell clonality in common variable immunodeficiency. Findings and caveats of the study: Fewer deletions and N-nucleotide insertions were reportedly seen in common variable immunodeficiency TCR beta sequences. TCRbeta clonality was increased in CVID versus healthy controls.

Libraries were prepared by immunoSEQ multiplex PCR; TCRdb keeps only in-frame clonotypes and omits some of them. The sample contains about 25,000 clones, none of them singletons. As regards this clone: The target antigen is unknown.

This receptor was taken from a human donor with common variable immunodeficiency. The source material was peripheral blood mononuclear cells.

The CDR3: CASRNRAGTEAFF. The sequenced part of the CDR3 DNA is TGTGCCAGTAGAAATCGCGCCGGCACTGAA. This chain links TRBV19 with TRBJ1-1; D is unresolved. Read coverage stops 3 residues before the CDR3 terminus; the germline J gene supplies the remainder. Trimming removed 6 bases at V and 4 bases at J, with 12 bases between. The CDR3 length is 13 residues. The V gene's germline CDR1 is LNHDA and CDR2 SQIVND (reference sequence).